This TCR beta chain was identified in a study of early T cells in non-severe SARS-CoV-2 infection. On this clonotype: Its antigen is currently unknown.

V gave up 5 bases and J gave up 6 bases, with 16 bases separating them. Per germline, CDR1 SGHTA and CDR2 FQGNSA. The CDR3 is 14 amino acids. As part of library construction, unique molecular identifiers were attached to individual cDNA molecules. TCRdb recomputed calls from the 5' RACE reads with MiXCR, one row per CDR3 protein. The data hold 55,000 to 80,000 distinct CDR3 sequences, with 10% to 15% observed a single time. Notes on the study in general: Matching against VDJdb likely underestimated virus-specific expansions, favoring anti-spike CD8.

The specimen comprised whole blood, sampled at baseline. This chain links TRBV7-2 with TRBJ2-5, with D possibly called TRBD1 or TRBD2 (6 bases each). This clonotype originated in an adult who was a healthcare worker with PCR-confirmed SARS-CoV-2 infection or an uninfected control (not recorded which). CDR3 nucleotide sequence: TGTGCCAGCAGCCCAGACGGGGGCCGGAAGACCCAGTACTTC. It encodes CASSPDGGRKTQYF.